One sample yielded the 20 T cell receptor beta chains listed below, sequenced in a study of cytomegalovirus exposure and HLA in healthy donors. The PCR was carried out with 60 Vbeta primers and 13 Jbeta primers. TCRdb keeps only in-frame clones here, not all; method: immunoSEQ multiplex PCR. Its listing shows 60,000 to 65,000 clones. Material for sequencing was PBMCs. The receptors stem from a man aged 30 to 45 in good health and CMV-seropositive.

A remark on this clone: Other DNA sequences in this sample translate to the same CDR3. The chain joins TRBV9 to TRBJ2-1; 8 nucleotides agree with TRBD2. The V gene's germline CDR1 is SGDLS and CDR2 YYNGEE. V shed 4 bases and J 3 bases; nucleotides not matched to a gene: 6. This CDR3 comprises 15 residues. The DNA of the CDR3 is TGTGCCAGCAGCCCGTCGGGAGGGGGCTACAATGAGCAGTTCTTC. It yields the protein CASSPSGGGYNEQFF.

This chain uses TRBV6-1 with TRBJ2-7, with 10 bases aligning to TRBD2. CDR1 and CDR2 from the germline V gene are MNHNS and SASEGT. Trimming took 2 bases from V and 4 from J; bases not matched to a gene: 5. The CDR3 contains 15 residues. The CDR3 spells CASSEYSGGSYEQYF. CDR3 DNA sequence: TGTGCCAGCAGTGAATATAGCGGGGGGTCGTACGAGCAGTACTTC.

V usage is TRBV11-3 and J usage is TRBJ2-7; 7 bases fit TRBD1. The CDR3 length is 14 residues. Germline CDR1 SGHNT, CDR2 YENEEA. Trimming at V came to 3 bases and at J to 6 bases, leaving 8 bases not matched to a gene. The CDR3 DNA is TGTGCCAGCAGCTTCCGTGACAGGGTGGGCGAGCAGTACTTC. Translating gives CASSFRDRVGEQYF.

The chain carries TRBV9 and TRBJ1-1; 12 nucleotides align to TRBD1. The CDR3 has 20 residues. The germline gives CDR1 SGDLS, CDR2 YYNGEE. Unmatched junction bases numbered 13, after V lost 0 bases and J lost 1 base. CDR3 sequence reads: CASSVAPGGQGAMKNTEAFF. The CDR3 DNA sequence: TGTGCCAGCAGCGTAGCTCCGGGGGGACAGGGGGCTATGAAGAACACTGAAGCTTTCTTT. The full variable domain, rest sourced from reference TRBV9 and TRBJ1-1, is DSGVTQTPKHLITATGQRVTLRCSPRSGDLSVYWYQQSLDQGLQFLIQYYNGEERAKGNILERFSAQQFPDLHSELNLSSLELGDSALYFCASSVAPGGQGAMKNTEAFFGQGTRLTVV.

V usage is TRBV18 and J usage is TRBJ1-1; tentative D call: TRBD1 (6 bases). The V gene's germline CDR1 is KGHSH and CDR2 LQKENI. There are 12 residues in the CDR3. V was cut by 3 bases and J by 8 bases, with 10 bases left in between. The CDR3 loop is CASSPGQSEAFF. CDR3 in DNA: TGTGCCAGCTCACCCGGACAGTCAGAAGCTTTCTTT.

The J gene is TRBJ1-4, the V gene TRBV7-3; perhaps TRBD1 as D (5 bases). V was pared by 3 bases and J by 7 bases, with 9 bases between. The length of the CDR3 is 13 residues. Germline V gives CDR1 SGHTA, CDR2 FQGTGA. CDR3 region: CASSLRDGEKLFF. The CDR3 DNA sequence: TGTGCCAGCAGCTTGCGGGACGGTGAAAAACTGTTTTTT.

About this clone itself: One junction end disagrees with the germline gene, perhaps due to a read error. This chain uses TRBV19 with TRBJ1-5, with a weak D call TRBD1 (6 bases). CDR3 length equals 15 residues. From germline, CDR1 is LNHDA and CDR2 SQIVND (reference sequence). The DNA of the CDR3 is TGTGCCAGTAGTATGGATGGGGGCTCAGGGCAGCACCAGCATTTT. Its translation: CASSMDGGSGQHQHF.

The rearrangement joins TRBV5-1 to TRBJ1-1, with D tentatively TRBD1 (5 bases). The CDR3 extends over 16 amino acids. Between the trimmed V and J ends, which lost 0 bases and 6 bases, there was a span of 18 bases. CDR1 SGHRS and CDR2 YFSETQ come from the germline V gene. CDR3 DNA: TGCGCCAGCAGCTTGGATTTGAGTGGGAGGGGACCTGAAGCTTTCTTT. It codes for CASSLDLSGRGPEAFF.

The chain combines TRBV5-5 with TRBJ1-1, with 7 bases identical to TRBD1. The CDR3 is 15 residues long. CDR1 and CDR2 from the germline V gene are SGHKS and YYEKEE (reference sequence). The trim removed 4 bases at V and 3 bases at J, leaving 9 bases unmatched. This CDR3 reads CASSVTGTEDTEAFF. CDR3 bases: TGTGCCAGCAGCGTTACCGGGACAGAGGACACTGAAGCTTTCTTT.

The chain uses TRBV5-1 and TRBJ1-1, with 7 positions matching TRBD1. The J segment lost 1 base and the V segment lost 4 bases, leaving 7 bases of the junction unmatched. The CDR3 length is 15 residues. Germline CDR1 and CDR2: SGHRS and YFSETQ. The CDR3 spells CASSPEGGRNTEAFF. The CDR3 coding sequence is TGCGCCAGCAGCCCGGAAGGGGGCCGGAACACTGAAGCTTTCTTT.

The gene calls are TRBV4-2 and TRBJ1-2, with D perhaps TRBD1 (5 bases). CDR1 and CDR2 (germline): LGHNA, YNFKEQ. V dropped 0 bases and J dropped 4 bases, with 12 bases sitting between them. The CDR3 loop spans 15 amino acids. The CDR3 is CASSQEDAGSYGYTF. CDR3 bases: TGTGCCAGCAGCCAAGAAGATGCAGGGTCCTATGGCTACACCTTC.

The genes are TRBV2 and TRBJ2-1; 7 nucleotides align to TRBD1. There are 13 residues in the CDR3. Germline-derived CDR1 and CDR2 are SNHLY and FYNNEI. V lost 7 bases, J lost 5 bases, and 5 bases stayed unmatched. The CDR3: CASKERGHNEQFF. CDR3 bases: TGTGCCAGCAAAGAAAGGGGGCACAATGAGCAGTTCTTC.

The rearrangement links TRBV23-1 to TRBJ2-3; TRBD2 agrees at 11 bases. TRBV23-1 is an open reading frame, and its role is uncertain. The CDR3 sequence is 17 residues long. V shed 3 bases, J shed 4 bases, and the junction held 9 bases outside the gene matches. In nucleotides, the CDR3 is TGCGCCAGCAGTCACTCCACACTAGCGGGGGTAGCAGATACGCAGTATTTT. It is translated as CASSHSTLAGVADTQYF.

J is TRBJ2-7 and V is TRBV9; D may be TRBD2 (5 bases). The length of the CDR3 is 14 residues. Looked up from germline, CDR1 is SGDLS and CDR2 is YYNGEE. Trimming shortened V by 0 bases and J by 2 bases, and 9 bases separated the two germline ends. The chain's CDR3 is CASSVAGSAYEQYF. CDR3 DNA sequence: TGTGCCAGCAGCGTAGCGGGGAGTGCCTACGAGCAGTACTTC.

A word on this clone: At the DNA level, this CDR3 is encoded by other sequences in the same sample as well. The chain joins TRBV5-1 to TRBJ2-7; TRBD1 is a possible D gene (6 bases). Germline assignment: CDR1 SGHRS and CDR2 YFSETQ. V was pared by 2 bases and J by 0 bases, with 9 bases between. The CDR3 is 14 amino acids. The CDR3 loop reads CASSFTGSSYEQYF. Here the CDR3 DNA reads TGCGCCAGCAGCTTTACAGGGTCCTCCTACGAGCAGTACTTC.

V gene TRBV5-1 combines with J gene TRBJ2-2, with TRBD2 identical over 7 bases. Germline V gives CDR1 SGHRS, CDR2 YFSETQ. CDR3 length equals 13 residues. V shed 4 bases, J shed 7 bases, and the junction held 4 bases outside the gene matches. CDR3 loop: CASSQGLSGELFF. The CDR3 DNA reads as TGCGCCAGCAGCCAGGGACTAAGCGGGGAGCTGTTTTTT.

The chain employs TRBV2 and TRBJ2-5; the match to TRBD1 covers 11 bases. The J call may be in error: the DNA end matches TRBJ2-7 better. There are 15 residues in the CDR3. CDR1 is SNHLY and CDR2 is FYNNEI in the germline V gene. The CDR3 sequence: CASSGTGGISYEQYF. The CDR3 DNA sequence: TGTGCCAGCAGTGGGACAGGGGGCATTTCCTACGAGCAGTACTTC.

CDR3: CSVEVRGYEQYF. CDR3 DNA: TGCAGCGTTGAAGTCCGGGGCTACGAGCAGTACTTC. This rearrangement joins TRBV29-1 to TRBJ2-7; D might be TRBD2 (5 bases). The V and J ends lost 1 base and 3 bases respectively, with 7 bases between them. Germline values: CDR1 SQVTM, CDR2 ANQGSEA. The CDR3 length is 12 residues.

V usage is TRBV7-9 and J usage is TRBJ2-7; TRBD2 agrees at 11 bases. The CDR3 spans 15 residues. V lost 5 bases, J lost 0 bases, and 3 bases stayed unmatched. Germline values: CDR1 SEHNR, CDR2 FQNEAQ (reference sequence). The CDR3 coding sequence is TGTGCCAGCAGCGGGACTAGCGGAGTCTCCTACGAGCAGTACTTC. It yields the protein CASSGTSGVSYEQYF.

The chain combines TRBV7-3 with TRBJ2-2, with D uncertain. This CDR3 region has 18 residues. Trimming cost V 1 base and J 3 bases, with 18 bases left between them. Germline CDR1 reads SGHTA; CDR2 reads FQGTGA. In nucleotides, the CDR3 is TGTGCCAGCAGCTTAAAAGGATCGGTCGGGTACGACACCGGGGAGCTGTTTTTT. Encoded protein: CASSLKGSVGYDTGELFF.